Given below is one T cell receptor beta chain in context. No antigen is known for it. Unique molecular identifiers tagged the TCR beta cDNA libraries. TCRdb independently ran MiXCR on the PCR reads; one entry per CDR3 protein. The sample has roughly 800,000 distinct CDR3 sequences, about 32% seen once. The data belong to a study of post-analysis software for immune sequencing data. Across the whole study: Included among the disease courses, which were recorded for the cohort, were relapsing-remitting, secondary progressive and progressive-relapsing multiple sclerosis. Study-wide points: Same-batch preparations were strongly co-clustered by F measure. The five TRBV segments detected at higher frequency in patients than in controls included TRBV5-6, TRBV5-1 and TRBV20-1. Multiple sclerosis was associated with a significant reduction in normalized Chao1 diversity relative to controls.

Trimming removed 0 bases from V and 8 bases from J, with 11 bases in between. Germline CDR1 LGHNA, CDR2 YNFKEQ. The CDR3 spans 14 residues. Sequencing input: blood. This chain uses TRBV4-2 with TRBJ2-1; a weak D match, TRBD2 (5 bases). This sequence was found in a girl aged 10 to 17 with multiple sclerosis. The CDR3 is CASSQEGADYEQFF. DNA for the CDR3: TGTGCCAGCAGCCAAGAAGGTGCGGACTATGAGCAGTTCTTC.